These 4 T cell receptor beta chains originate from one sample sequenced in a study of blood T cell repertoires in COVID-19. Data came from immunoSEQ multiplex PCR; TCRdb stores just in-frame clones and leaves some out. Of 100,000 to 150,000 clones in the sample, almost 70% are singletons; the top ten hold approximately 2.1%. The sequenced sample consisted of peripheral blood. The receptors shown here come from a woman between 65 and 79 years old with acute or convalescent COVID-19.

The chain recombines TRBV5-1 with TRBJ2-3, with D possibly TRBD2 on 6 matching bases. Germline V gives CDR1 SGHRS, CDR2 YFSETQ. The CDR3 is 15 residues long. The V and J ends lost 4 bases and 6 bases respectively, with 18 bases between them. CDR3 nucleotides: TGCGCCAGCAGCATTAGCGGAGTAAGGATGGATACGCAGTATTTT. Translation: CASSISGVRMDTQYF.

J is TRBJ1-5 and V is TRBV5-1, with 9 nucleotides matching TRBD1. The CDR3 sequence is 15 residues long. CDR1 SGHRS and CDR2 YFSETQ come from the germline V gene. V was clipped by 4 bases and J by 7 bases; unmatched bases: 9. The CDR3 coding sequence is TGCGCCAGCAGCATTACAGGGGGCGCAGAACAGCCCCAGCATTTT. This encodes CASSITGGAEQPQHF.

CDR3 in DNA: TGCGCCAGCAGCAGGGGGCTTACAGGGGACTATGGCTACACCTTC. Translating it yields CASSRGLTGDYGYTF. The V gene is TRBV4-1, the J gene TRBJ1-2; 7 positions agree with TRBD1. This CDR3 contains 15 residues. With 5 bases clipped from V and 3 bases from J, the junction kept 9 bases outside the gene matches. Germline-derived CDR1 and CDR2 are MGHRA and YSYEKL.

The chain links TRBV7-2 to TRBJ1-1; D might be TRBD1 (6 bases). This CDR3 has 12 amino acids. The V and J ends lost 4 bases and 7 bases respectively, with 10 bases between them. CDR1 is SGHTA, CDR2 FQGNSA, per germline. CDR3 sequence reads: CASSYRVGEAFF. DNA of the CDR3: TGTGCCAGCAGCTACAGGGTAGGTGAAGCTTTCTTT.